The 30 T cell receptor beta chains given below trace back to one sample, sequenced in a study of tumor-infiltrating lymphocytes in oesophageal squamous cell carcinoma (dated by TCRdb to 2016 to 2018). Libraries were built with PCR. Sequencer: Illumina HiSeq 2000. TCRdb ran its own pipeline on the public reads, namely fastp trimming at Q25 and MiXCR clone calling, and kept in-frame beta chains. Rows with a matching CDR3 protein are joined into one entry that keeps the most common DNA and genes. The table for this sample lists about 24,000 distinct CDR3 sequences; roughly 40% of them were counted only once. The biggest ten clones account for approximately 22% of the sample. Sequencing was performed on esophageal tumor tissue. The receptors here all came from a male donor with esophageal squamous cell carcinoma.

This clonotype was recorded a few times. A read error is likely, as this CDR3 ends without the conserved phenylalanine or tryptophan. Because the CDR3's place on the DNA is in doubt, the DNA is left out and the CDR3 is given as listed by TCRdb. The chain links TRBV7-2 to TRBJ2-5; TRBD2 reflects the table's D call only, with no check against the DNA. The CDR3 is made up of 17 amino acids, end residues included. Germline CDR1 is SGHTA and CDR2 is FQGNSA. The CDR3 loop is CASSDTTGGNSPLHFGN.

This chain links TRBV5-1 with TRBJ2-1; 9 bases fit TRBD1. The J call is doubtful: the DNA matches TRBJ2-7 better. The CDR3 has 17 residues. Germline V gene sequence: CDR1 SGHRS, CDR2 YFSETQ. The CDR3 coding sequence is TGCGCCAGCAGTGGGGGACAGGGTCTTATAGAGGGCAATGAGCAGTACTTC. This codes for CASSGGQGLIEGNEQYF.

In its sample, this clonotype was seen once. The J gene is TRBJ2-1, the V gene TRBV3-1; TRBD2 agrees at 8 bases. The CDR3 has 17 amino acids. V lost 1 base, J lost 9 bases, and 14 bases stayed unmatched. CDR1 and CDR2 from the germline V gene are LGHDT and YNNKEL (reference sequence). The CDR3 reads CASSQGPSRGGSAEQFF. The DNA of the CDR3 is TGTGCCAGCAGCCAAGGACCCTCCCGCGGGGGGAGTGCTGAGCAGTTCTTC.

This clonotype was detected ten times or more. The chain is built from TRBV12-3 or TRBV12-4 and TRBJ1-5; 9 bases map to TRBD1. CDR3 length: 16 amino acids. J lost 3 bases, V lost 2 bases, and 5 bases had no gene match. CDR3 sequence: CASSLWGQGLNQPQHF. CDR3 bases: TGTGCCAGCAGTTTATGGGGACAGGGACTCAATCAGCCCCAGCATTTT.

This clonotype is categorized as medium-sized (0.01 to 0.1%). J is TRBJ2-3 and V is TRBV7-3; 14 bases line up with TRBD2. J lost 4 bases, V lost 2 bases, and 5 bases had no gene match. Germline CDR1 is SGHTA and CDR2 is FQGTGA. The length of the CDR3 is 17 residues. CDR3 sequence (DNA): TGTGCCAGCAGCTTACAGCGACTAGCGGGGGGGCCAGATACGCAGTATTTT. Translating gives CASSLQRLAGGPDTQYF.

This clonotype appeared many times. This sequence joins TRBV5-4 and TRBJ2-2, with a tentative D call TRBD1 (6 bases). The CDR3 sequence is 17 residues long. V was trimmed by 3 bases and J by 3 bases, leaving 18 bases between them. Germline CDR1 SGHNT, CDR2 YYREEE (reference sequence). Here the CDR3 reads CASSSGTGRGYTGELFF. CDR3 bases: TGTGCCAGCAGCTCTGGGACGGGCAGGGGATACACCGGGGAGCTGTTTTTT.

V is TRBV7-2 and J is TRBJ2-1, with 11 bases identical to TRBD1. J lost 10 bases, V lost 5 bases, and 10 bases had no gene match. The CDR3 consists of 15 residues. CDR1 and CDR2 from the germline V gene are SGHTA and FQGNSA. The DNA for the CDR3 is TGTGCCAGCAGCGGTTCGGACAGGGGGCAGTACGAGCAGTTCTTC. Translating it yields CASSGSDRGQYEQFF. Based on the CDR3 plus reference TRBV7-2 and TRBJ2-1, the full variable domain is GAGVSQSPSNKVTEKGKDVELRCDPISGHTALYWYRQSLGQGLEFLIYFQGNSAPDKSGLPSDRFSAERTGGSVSTLTIQRTQQEDSAVYLCASSGSDRGQYEQFFGPGTRLTVL.

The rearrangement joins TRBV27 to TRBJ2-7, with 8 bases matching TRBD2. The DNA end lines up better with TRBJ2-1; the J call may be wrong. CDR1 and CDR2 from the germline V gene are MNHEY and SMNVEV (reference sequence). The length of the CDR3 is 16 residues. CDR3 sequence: CASSYASGGKYNEQFF. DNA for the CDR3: TGTGCCAGCAGTTATGCAAGCGGGGGCAAATACAATGAGCAGTTCTTC.

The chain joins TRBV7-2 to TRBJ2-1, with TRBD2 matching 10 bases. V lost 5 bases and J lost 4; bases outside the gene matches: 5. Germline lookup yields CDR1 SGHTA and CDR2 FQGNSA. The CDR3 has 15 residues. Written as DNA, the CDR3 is TGTGCCAGCAGCCTATCGGGACTAGCGTACAATGAGCAGTTCTTC. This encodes CASSLSGLAYNEQFF.

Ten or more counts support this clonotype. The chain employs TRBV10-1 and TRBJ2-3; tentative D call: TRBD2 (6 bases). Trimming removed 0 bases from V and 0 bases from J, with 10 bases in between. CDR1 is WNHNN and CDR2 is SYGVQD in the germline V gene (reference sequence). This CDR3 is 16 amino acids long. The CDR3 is CASSESPGLSTDTQYF. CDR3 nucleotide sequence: TGCGCCAGCAGTGAGTCTCCGGGACTGAGCACAGATACGCAGTATTTT.

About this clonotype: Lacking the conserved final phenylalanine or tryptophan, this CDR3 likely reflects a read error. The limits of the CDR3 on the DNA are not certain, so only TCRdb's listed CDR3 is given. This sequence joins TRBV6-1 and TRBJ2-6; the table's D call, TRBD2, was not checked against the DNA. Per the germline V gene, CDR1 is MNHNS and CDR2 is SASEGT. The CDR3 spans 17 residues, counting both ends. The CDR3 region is CASSQPGLAGLEQYFGA.

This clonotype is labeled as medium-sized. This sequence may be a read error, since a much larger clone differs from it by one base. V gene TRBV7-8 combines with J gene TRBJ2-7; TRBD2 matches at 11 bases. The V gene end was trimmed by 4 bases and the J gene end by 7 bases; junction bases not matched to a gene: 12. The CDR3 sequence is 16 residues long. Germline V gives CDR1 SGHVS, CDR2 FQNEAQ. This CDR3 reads CASSSSTSGNGREQYF. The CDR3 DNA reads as TGTGCCAGCAGCTCCTCGACTAGCGGGAATGGGAGGGAGCAGTACTTC.

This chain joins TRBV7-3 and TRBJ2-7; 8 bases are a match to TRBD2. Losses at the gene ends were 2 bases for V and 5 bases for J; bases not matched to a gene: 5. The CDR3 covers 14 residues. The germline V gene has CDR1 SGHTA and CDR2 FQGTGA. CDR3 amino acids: CASSLSGGPNEQYF. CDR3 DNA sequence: TGTGCCAGCAGCTTATCGGGAGGGCCTAACGAGCAGTACTTC.

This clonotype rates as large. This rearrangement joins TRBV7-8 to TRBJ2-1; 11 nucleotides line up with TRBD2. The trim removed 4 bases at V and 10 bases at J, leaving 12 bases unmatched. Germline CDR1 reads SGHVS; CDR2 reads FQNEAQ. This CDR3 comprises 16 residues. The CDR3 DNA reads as TGTGCCAGCAGCTCCTCGACTAGCGGGAATGGGAGGGAGCAGTTCTTC. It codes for CASSSSTSGNGREQFF. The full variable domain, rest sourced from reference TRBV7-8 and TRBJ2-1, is GAGVSQSPRYKVAKRGQDVALRCDPISGHVSLFWYQQALGQGPEFLTYFQNEAQLDKSGLPSDRFFAERPEGSVSTLKIQRTQQEDSAVYLCASSSSTSGNGREQFFGPGTRLTVL.

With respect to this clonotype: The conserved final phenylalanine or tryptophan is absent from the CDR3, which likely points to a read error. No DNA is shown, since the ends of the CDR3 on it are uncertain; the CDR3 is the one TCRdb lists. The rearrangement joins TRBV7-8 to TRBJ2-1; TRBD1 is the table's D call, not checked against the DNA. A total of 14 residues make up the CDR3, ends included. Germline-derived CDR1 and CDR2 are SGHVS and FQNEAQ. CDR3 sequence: CAVRDRGYCYTFGS.

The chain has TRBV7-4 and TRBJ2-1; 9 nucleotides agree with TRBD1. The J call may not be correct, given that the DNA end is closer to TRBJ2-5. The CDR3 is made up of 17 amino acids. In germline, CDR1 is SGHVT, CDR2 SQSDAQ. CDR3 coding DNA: TGTGCCAGCAGCTCCAGGACCGGGACAGGGAGCCAAGAGACCCAGTACTTC. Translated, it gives CASSSRTGTGSQETQYF.

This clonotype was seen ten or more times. The chain's CDR3 is CASSWGGGVHEQYF. Here the CDR3 DNA reads TGCGCCAGCAGCTGGGGAGGAGGGGTTCATGAGCAGTACTTC. The chain joins TRBV5-1 to TRBJ2-5; perhaps TRBD2 as D (6 bases). From germline, CDR1 is SGHRS and CDR2 YFSETQ. V lost 3 bases, J lost 11 bases, and 20 bases lay in between. The CDR3 has 14 residues.

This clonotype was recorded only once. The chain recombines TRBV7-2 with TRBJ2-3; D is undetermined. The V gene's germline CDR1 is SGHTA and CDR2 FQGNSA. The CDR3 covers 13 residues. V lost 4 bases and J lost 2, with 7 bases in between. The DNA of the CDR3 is TGTGCCAGCAGCTCTTACCCCACAGATACGCAGTATTTT. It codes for CASSSYPTDTQYF.

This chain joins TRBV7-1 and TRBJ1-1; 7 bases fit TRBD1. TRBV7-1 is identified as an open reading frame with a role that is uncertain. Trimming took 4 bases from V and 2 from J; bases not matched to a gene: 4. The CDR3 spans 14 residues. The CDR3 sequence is CASSYGQANTEAFF. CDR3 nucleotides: TGTGCCAGCAGCTATGGACAGGCAAACACTGAAGCTTTCTTT.

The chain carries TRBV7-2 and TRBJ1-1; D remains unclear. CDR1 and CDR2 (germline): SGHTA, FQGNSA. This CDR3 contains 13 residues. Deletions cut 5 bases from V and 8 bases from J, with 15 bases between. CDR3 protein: CASSALVNGEAFF. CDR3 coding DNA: TGTGCCAGCAGCGCCCTCGTTAACGGCGAAGCTTTCTTT.

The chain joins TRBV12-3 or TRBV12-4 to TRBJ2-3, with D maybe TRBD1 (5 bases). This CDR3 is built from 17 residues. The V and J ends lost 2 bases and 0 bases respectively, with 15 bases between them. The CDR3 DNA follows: TGTGCCAGCAGTTTAAGGGGCCAGCCCCCTAGCACAGATACGCAGTATTTT. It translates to CASSLRGQPPSTDTQYF.

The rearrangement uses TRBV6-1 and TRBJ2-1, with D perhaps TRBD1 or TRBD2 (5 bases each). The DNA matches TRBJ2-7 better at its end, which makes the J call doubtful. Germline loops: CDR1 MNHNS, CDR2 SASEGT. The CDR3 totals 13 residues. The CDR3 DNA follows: TGTGCCAGCAGAAAACGGGACGGCTACGAGCAGTACTTC. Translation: CASRKRDGYEQYF.

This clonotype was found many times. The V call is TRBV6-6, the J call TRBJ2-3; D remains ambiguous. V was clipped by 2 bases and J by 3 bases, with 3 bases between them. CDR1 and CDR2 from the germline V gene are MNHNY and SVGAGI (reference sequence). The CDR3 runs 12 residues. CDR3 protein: CASSYGTDTQYF. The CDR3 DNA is TGTGCCAGCAGTTACGGGACAGATACGCAGTATTTT.

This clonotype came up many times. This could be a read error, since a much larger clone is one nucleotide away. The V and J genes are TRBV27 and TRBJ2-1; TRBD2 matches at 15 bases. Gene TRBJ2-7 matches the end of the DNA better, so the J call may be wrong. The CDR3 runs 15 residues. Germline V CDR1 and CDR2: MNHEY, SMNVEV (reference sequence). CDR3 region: CASTIRTSGRDEQYF. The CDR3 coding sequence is TGTGCCAGCACCATAAGGACTAGCGGGAGGGATGAGCAGTACTTC.

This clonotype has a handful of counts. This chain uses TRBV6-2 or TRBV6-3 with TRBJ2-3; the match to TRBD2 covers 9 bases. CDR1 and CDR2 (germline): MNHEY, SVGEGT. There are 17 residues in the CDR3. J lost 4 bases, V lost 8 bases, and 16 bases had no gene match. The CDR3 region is CASHITSSGIRPDTQYF. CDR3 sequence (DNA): TGTGCCAGCCACATAACATCTAGCGGGATTCGGCCAGATACGCAGTATTTT.

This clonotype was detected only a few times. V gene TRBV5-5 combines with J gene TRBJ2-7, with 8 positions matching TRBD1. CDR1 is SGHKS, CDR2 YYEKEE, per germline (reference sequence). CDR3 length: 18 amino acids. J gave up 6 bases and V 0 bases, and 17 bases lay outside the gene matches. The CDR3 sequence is CASSLVPAVGGQGFEQYF. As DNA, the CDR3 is TGTGCCAGCAGCTTGGTCCCGGCGGTTGGCGGACAGGGTTTCGAGCAGTACTTC.

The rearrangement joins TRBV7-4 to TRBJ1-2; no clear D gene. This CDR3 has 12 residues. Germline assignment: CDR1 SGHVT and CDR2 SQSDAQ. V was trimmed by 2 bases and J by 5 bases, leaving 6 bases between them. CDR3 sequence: CASSLSPYGYTF. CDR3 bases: TGTGCCAGCAGCTTAAGTCCTTATGGCTACACCTTC.

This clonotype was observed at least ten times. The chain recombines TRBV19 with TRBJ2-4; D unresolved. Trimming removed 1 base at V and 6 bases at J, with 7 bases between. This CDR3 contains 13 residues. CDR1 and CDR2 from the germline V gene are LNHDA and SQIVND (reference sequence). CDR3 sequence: CASSIVSRNIQYF. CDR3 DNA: TGTGCCAGTAGTATAGTAAGCAGAAACATTCAGTACTTC.

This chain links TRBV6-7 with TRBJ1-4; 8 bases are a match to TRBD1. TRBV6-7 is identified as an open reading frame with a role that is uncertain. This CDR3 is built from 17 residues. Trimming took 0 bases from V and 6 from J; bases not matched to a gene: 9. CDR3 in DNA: TGTGCCAGCAGTTACTCCCCCCCGCAGGGGGCAGATGAAAAACTGTTTTTT. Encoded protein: CASSYSPPQGADEKLFF.

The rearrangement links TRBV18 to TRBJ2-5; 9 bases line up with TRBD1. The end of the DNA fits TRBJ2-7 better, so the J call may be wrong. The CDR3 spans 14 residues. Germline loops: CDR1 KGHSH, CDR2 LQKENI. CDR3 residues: CASSPVGQGYEQYF. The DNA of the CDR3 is TGTGCCAGCTCACCAGTGGGACAGGGCTACGAGCAGTACTTC.